This T cell receptor beta chain was observed in a study of T cell repertoires in cytomegalovirus infection. Across the study: Recently described HLA-C-restricted plus well-studied HLA-B-restricted CMV epitopes were used.

TCRdb fed the reads into MiXCR, producing one record per CDR3 protein. The table has fewer than 900,000 distinct CDR3 sequences, roughly 29% seen once. Whole-study results and caveats: Using cumulative public TCR beta family frequency, the authors identified those who carried CMV together with the relevant HLA. CMV-specific HLA-C-restricted TCR beta clonotypes dominated the ex vivo response.

The germline V gene encodes CDR1 KGHDR and CDR2 SFDVKD. The CDR3 runs 13 residues. V was pared by 10 bases and J by 6 bases, with 15 bases between. A remark on this clonotype: Antigen specificity is unknown.

Sample: cultured CD8+ T cells from PBMCs, taken from culture after CMV antigen stimulation. The receptor's source is a human donor in good health (CMV status not recorded). Some clones in this sample may be carry-over from other donors' samples. The rearrangement joins TRBV24-1 to TRBJ1-5; D remains unclear. The CDR3 DNA reads TGTGCCACGTCGAAACTGGGGTTTCAGCCCCAGCATTTT. It specifies CATSKLGFQPQHF.